This T cell receptor beta chain was identified during a study of cytomegalovirus exposure and HLA in healthy donors. General observations from the study: The classifier reportedly diagnosed cytomegalovirus status with high specificity and sensitivity.

The CDR3 is made up of 15 amino acids. The germline V gene has CDR1 LGHNA and CDR2 YNFKEQ. The V and J ends lost 0 bases and 3 bases, in that order; junction bases with no gene match: 3. As for this clone: Its specificity is not known.

Primers: 60 Vbeta forward and 13 Jbeta reverse. Clones were sequenced by immunoSEQ multiplex PCR, and TCRdb holds only the in-frame ones, with some missing. The table records about 200,000 clones, 82% of them present only once. This sequence originates from a man in his forties in good health and CMV-seropositive. The V and J genes are TRBV4-2 and TRBJ2-7; 9 bases are shared with TRBD2. The sample taken for sequencing was PBMCs. The CDR3 DNA sequence: TGTGCCAGCAGCCAAGATCTAGCGGGGTACTACGAGCAGTACTTC. Encoded protein: CASSQDLAGYYEQYF.